These T cell receptor beta chains were read from a single sample in a study of cytomegalovirus exposure and HLA in healthy donors. Sequencing was performed with immunoSEQ multiplex PCR; in TCRdb, only in-frame clones are kept and a portion is missing. The sample includes around 130,000 clones, roughly 80% of them seen just once. Sequenced sample: PBMCs. The receptors come from a woman younger than 30 in good health and CMV-seronegative. The CDR3 runs from the conserved cysteine through the conserved F or W. The order of the fields is D gene, CDR3 length, J gene, V gene, clone size, CDR3 protein, CDR3 DNA. The D gene is left open where the match is weak. Size tells how often a clone was seen (once, few, many) or the class of an expanded clone, and some rows leave it out.

D gene: -; CDR3 length: 15; J gene: TRBJ2-3; V gene: TRBV11-2; clone size: -; CDR3 protein: CASSFRGRSTDTQYF; CDR3 DNA: TGTGCCAGCAGCTTCCGGGGGAGATCTACGGATACGCAGTATTTT
D gene: -; CDR3 length: 11; J gene: TRBJ1-1; V gene: TRBV7-9; clone size: -; CDR3 protein: CASSLVPEAFF; CDR3 DNA: TGTGCCAGCAGTCTAGTCCCTGAAGCTTTCTTT
D gene: -; CDR3 length: 11; J gene: TRBJ1-1; V gene: TRBV2; clone size: -; CDR3 protein: CASSVSVEAFF; CDR3 DNA: TGTGCCAGCAGTGTTTCAGTTGAAGCTTTCTTT
D gene: -; CDR3 length: 15; J gene: TRBJ2-7; V gene: TRBV19; clone size: -; CDR3 protein: CASSEEDRASYEQYF; CDR3 DNA: TGTGCCAGTAGTGAAGAAGACAGAGCTTCCTACGAGCAGTACTTC
D gene: -; CDR3 length: 15; J gene: TRBJ2-7; V gene: TRBV5-6; clone size: -; CDR3 protein: CASSSRGSRRNEQYF; CDR3 DNA: TGTGCCAGCAGCTCCAGGGGATCTCGAAGGAACGAGCAGTACTTC
D gene: TRBD1; CDR3 length: 16; J gene: TRBJ2-4; V gene: TRBV19; clone size: -; CDR3 protein: CASSKGTDVAKNIQYF; CDR3 DNA: TGTGCCAGTAGCAAAGGGACAGACGTAGCCAAAAACATTCAGTACTTC
D gene: -; CDR3 length: 10; J gene: TRBJ2-3; V gene: TRBV29-1; clone size: once; CDR3 protein: CSTMDNTQYF; CDR3 DNA: TGCAGCACGATGGACAATACGCAGTATTTT
D gene: -; CDR3 length: 13; J gene: TRBJ2-1; V gene: TRBV11-2; clone size: -; CDR3 protein: CASSLALGIEQFF; CDR3 DNA: TGTGCCAGCAGCTTAGCCCTAGGAATTGAGCAGTTCTTC
D gene: TRBD2; CDR3 length: 16; J gene: TRBJ2-1; V gene: TRBV5-6; clone size: few; CDR3 protein: CASSLLTGLARIEQFF; CDR3 DNA: TGTGCCAGCAGCTTGCTCACAGGACTAGCGCGCATTGAGCAGTTCTTC
D gene: -; CDR3 length: 12; J gene: TRBJ2-4; V gene: TRBV29-1; clone size: -; CDR3 protein: CSVEWEKNIQYF; CDR3 DNA: TGCAGCGTTGAGTGGGAGAAAAACATTCAGTACTTC
D gene: TRBD1; CDR3 length: 14; J gene: TRBJ1-2; V gene: TRBV2; clone size: -; CDR3 protein: CASSAYGQDYGYTF; CDR3 DNA: TGTGCCAGCAGTGCCTATGGACAGGACTATGGCTACACCTTC
D gene: TRBD1; CDR3 length: 15; J gene: TRBJ2-5; V gene: TRBV5-1; clone size: few; CDR3 protein: CASSSGQGGQETQYF; CDR3 DNA: TGCGCCAGCAGCTCCGGACAGGGCGGGCAAGAGACCCAGTACTTC
D gene: TRBD1; CDR3 length: 14; J gene: TRBJ1-4; V gene: TRBV6-1; clone size: medium-sized; CDR3 protein: CASSPGTGAEKLFF; CDR3 DNA: TGTGCCAGCAGCCCCGGGACAGGGGCAGAAAAACTGTTTTTT
D gene: -; CDR3 length: 12; J gene: TRBJ1-1; V gene: TRBV5-1; clone size: -; CDR3 protein: CASSRSGTEAFF; CDR3 DNA: TGCGCCAGCAGCAGATCAGGCACTGAAGCTTTCTTT
D gene: TRBD2; CDR3 length: 13; J gene: TRBJ2-7; V gene: TRBV13; clone size: -; CDR3 protein: CASSSGGAYEQYF; CDR3 DNA: TGTGCCAGCAGCTCGGGGGGGGCCTACGAGCAGTACTTC
D gene: -; CDR3 length: 13; J gene: TRBJ2-1; V gene: TRBV7-2; clone size: -; CDR3 protein: CASSLYRAQEQFF; CDR3 DNA: TGTGCCAGCAGCTTATACAGGGCGCAGGAGCAGTTCTTC
D gene: TRBD1; CDR3 length: 14; J gene: TRBJ2-7; V gene: TRBV27; clone size: -; CDR3 protein: CASSWTGDAYEQYF; CDR3 DNA: TGTGCCAGCAGCTGGACAGGGGACGCCTACGAGCAGTACTTC
D gene: -; CDR3 length: 13; J gene: TRBJ1-1; V gene: TRBV9; clone size: -; CDR3 protein: CASSVDLNTEAFF; CDR3 DNA: TGTGCCAGCAGCGTAGACTTGAACACTGAAGCTTTCTTT
D gene: TRBD1; CDR3 length: 13; J gene: TRBJ2-7; V gene: TRBV6-5; clone size: once; CDR3 protein: CASSRQGSYEQYF; CDR3 DNA: TGTGCCAGCAGTCGACAGGGCTCCTACGAGCAGTACTTC
D gene: -; CDR3 length: 18; J gene: TRBJ1-1; V gene: TRBV5-6; clone size: -; CDR3 protein: CASSSRTDISPMNTEAFF; CDR3 DNA: TGTGCCAGCAGCTCAAGGACAGACATAAGCCCCATGAACACTGAAGCTTTCTTT